This TCR beta chain was obtained from a study of blood T cells in healthy people across ages. Study-level findings and limits: Whereas aged donors had fewer naive CD4+ cells, long-lived donors had more of them and higher diversity.

Healthy individuals of Caucasian origin from Russia, aged roughly 6 to 90, served as donors. Remarks on this clonotype: Its cognate antigen is unknown.

The CDR3 is 16 residues long. V was clipped by 2 bases and J by 6 bases, with 18 bases between them. Germline-derived CDR1 and CDR2 are SGHTA and FQGNSA. A second PCR of 7 to 11 cycles used a sample-barcoded 5' primer and a J-beta primer mix. CDR3-containing paired-end reads numbering at least 2.5 million came from each sample. TCRdb itself ran the 5' RACE reads through MiXCR, one entry per CDR3 protein. The profile covers about 1 million distinct CDR3 sequences, with under 55% appearing a single time and about 19% taken by the ten largest. V gene TRBV7-2 combines with J gene TRBJ2-3, with D tentatively TRBD1 or TRBD2 (6 bases each). The receptor was derived from a woman in her fifties or sixties in good health. The specimen was blood. CDR3 coding DNA: TGTGCCAGCAGCTTATCCGGGGGCGCAACGCCGGATACGCAGTATTTT. Its translation: CASSLSGGATPDTQYF. Full variable domain (missing parts from reference TRBV7-2 and TRBJ2-3): GAGVSQSPSNKVTEKGKDVELRCDPISGHTALYWYRQSLGQGLEFLIYFQGNSAPDKSGLPSDRFSAERTGGSVSTLTIQRTQQEDSAVYLCASSLSGGATPDTQYFGPGTRLTVL.